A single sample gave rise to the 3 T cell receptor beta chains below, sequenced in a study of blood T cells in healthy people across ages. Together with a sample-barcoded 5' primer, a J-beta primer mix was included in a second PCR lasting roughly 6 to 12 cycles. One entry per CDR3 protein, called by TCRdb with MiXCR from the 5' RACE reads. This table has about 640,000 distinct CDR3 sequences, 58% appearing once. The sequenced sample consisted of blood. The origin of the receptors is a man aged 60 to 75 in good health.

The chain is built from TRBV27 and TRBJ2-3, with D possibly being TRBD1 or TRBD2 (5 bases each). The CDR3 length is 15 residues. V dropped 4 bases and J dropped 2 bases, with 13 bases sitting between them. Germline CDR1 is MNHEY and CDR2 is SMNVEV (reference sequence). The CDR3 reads CASSWDGETTDTQYF. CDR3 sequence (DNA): TGTGCCAGCAGTTGGGACGGGGAAACCACAGATACGCAGTATTTT.

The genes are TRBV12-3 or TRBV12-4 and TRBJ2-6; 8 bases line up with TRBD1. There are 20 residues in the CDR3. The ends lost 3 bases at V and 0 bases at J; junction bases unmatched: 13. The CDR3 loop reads CASSLPLAGTGASGANVLTF. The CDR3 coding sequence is TGTGCCAGCAGTTTGCCATTGGCCGGGACAGGAGCCTCTGGGGCCAACGTCCTGACTTTC.

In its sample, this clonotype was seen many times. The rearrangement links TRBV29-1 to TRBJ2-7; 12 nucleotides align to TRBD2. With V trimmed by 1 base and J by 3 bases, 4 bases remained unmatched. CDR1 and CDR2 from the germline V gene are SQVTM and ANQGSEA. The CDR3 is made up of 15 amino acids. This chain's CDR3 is CSVEGRTSGDYEQYF. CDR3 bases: TGCAGCGTTGAAGGTCGGACTAGCGGGGACTACGAGCAGTACTTC.